Listed below are T cell receptor beta chains from one sample, sequenced in a study of blood T cell repertoires in COVID-19. Sequencing was performed with immunoSEQ multiplex PCR; in TCRdb, only in-frame clones are kept and a portion is missing. Here the sample spans about 310,000 clones, about 89% being singletons. Sequencing was carried out using PBMCs or T cells enriched from blood (not recorded which). These receptors all come from a man in his sixties who had recovered from COVID-19. The CDR3 runs from the conserved cysteine through the conserved F or W. D genes are given only for firm matches.

CDR3aa,v_gene,d_gene,j_gene
CASSFGTGFTEAFF,TRBV5-1,TRBD1,TRBJ1-1
CASSLLKTGGFAKNIQYF,TRBV28,TRBD1,TRBJ2-4
CASSYPGVANTEAFF,TRBV6-5,-,TRBJ1-1
CATALADSYEQYF,TRBV2,TRBD2,TRBJ2-7
CASSQGTLYNEQFF,TRBV5-1,-,TRBJ2-1
CASSLDRNNEKLFF,TRBV18,-,TRBJ1-4
CATSDSNRGRTLGQFF,TRBV24-1,TRBD1,TRBJ2-1
CASSLDQGAVQPQHF,TRBV7-2,TRBD1,TRBJ1-5
CASSFNGISYEQYF,TRBV7-2,-,TRBJ2-7
CASSLIRDLRNTEAFF,TRBV27,-,TRBJ1-1
CASKLGQGVPYGYTF,TRBV27,TRBD1,TRBJ1-2
CASSLDRDLEAFF,TRBV28,TRBD1,TRBJ1-1
CASSLGAGGTEAFF,TRBV7-2,-,TRBJ1-1
CASSLTGPWGNSGANVLTF,TRBV7-3,-,TRBJ2-6
CASSSSPGLAGSYF,TRBV28,TRBD2,TRBJ2-7
CASSMRLAGEADTQYF,TRBV5-1,TRBD2,TRBJ2-3
CASSGIGTAHGYTF,TRBV19,TRBD1,TRBJ1-2
CASSPTYSYEQYF,TRBV19,-,TRBJ2-7
CASSIPPERESYNEQFF,TRBV19,TRBD2,TRBJ2-1
CASSQETLAAMNTGELFF,TRBV4-3,TRBD2,TRBJ2-2
CASSPAGGVSYEQYF,TRBV18,TRBD1,TRBJ2-7
CASSSAIRTPNSPLHF,TRBV7-6,-,TRBJ1-6
CASSHRTGTSNQPQHF,TRBV28,TRBD1,TRBJ1-5
CASSRGSLSYNEQFF,TRBV6-5,TRBD2,TRBJ2-1
CASSPMAGVLYEQYF,TRBV19,-,TRBJ2-7
CASSLVYRRSNEQFF,TRBV11-2,-,TRBJ2-1
CASSLRQGSTFYNEQFF,TRBV3-1/TRBV3-2,TRBD1,TRBJ2-1
CSIRGGLSYEQYF,TRBV29-1,-,TRBJ2-7
CASNLGPGGTDTQYF,TRBV5-8,-,TRBJ2-3
CAISEWGGGGNEQFF,TRBV10-3,-,TRBJ2-1
CASSELGTNTEAFF,TRBV6-1,-,TRBJ1-1
CASGRQNNSPLHF,TRBV7-3,-,TRBJ1-6
CASSPASAGEKGSYEQYF,TRBV14,TRBD2,TRBJ2-7
CASSLTGGYEAFF,TRBV28,-,TRBJ1-1
CASSSQGQETQYF,TRBV19,-,TRBJ2-5
CASRSPGTRTGELFF,TRBV6-5,-,TRBJ2-2
CASSGSDRGSYNEQFF,TRBV28,TRBD1,TRBJ2-1
CASSPEAGDLRKLFF,TRBV18,-,TRBJ1-4
CASSLGQRTDTQYF,TRBV7-9,TRBD1,TRBJ2-3
CASSQGLAGALAKNIQYF,TRBV3-1/TRBV3-2,TRBD2,TRBJ2-4
CASSYGTASFGGQYF,TRBV5-4,TRBD1,TRBJ2-7
CASSQILTGGTDTQYF,TRBV3-1/TRBV3-2,TRBD2,TRBJ2-3
CASSPLGREGHEQFF,TRBV14,TRBD2,TRBJ2-1
CASSPRDRHYEQYF,TRBV19,TRBD1,TRBJ2-7
CASSFPGQGIGYTF,TRBV5-4,TRBD1,TRBJ1-2
CASSSGPGTGGNSPLHF,TRBV5-1,TRBD1,TRBJ1-6
CASSLSTDTQYF,TRBV18,-,TRBJ2-3
CASSYETVPNQPQHF,TRBV6-2/TRBV6-3,-,TRBJ1-5
CAWSVQQNTIYF,TRBV30,-,TRBJ1-3
CASSPMGPHAF,TRBV28,-,TRBJ1-1
CATSDYNAQGTQETQYF,TRBV24-1,TRBD1,TRBJ2-5
CASSDTPPLDEQFF,TRBV6-2/TRBV6-3,-,TRBJ2-1
CASSSLTSGNYNEQFF,TRBV28,TRBD2,TRBJ2-1
CASSPTGDRVTDTQYF,TRBV7-3,TRBD1,TRBJ2-3